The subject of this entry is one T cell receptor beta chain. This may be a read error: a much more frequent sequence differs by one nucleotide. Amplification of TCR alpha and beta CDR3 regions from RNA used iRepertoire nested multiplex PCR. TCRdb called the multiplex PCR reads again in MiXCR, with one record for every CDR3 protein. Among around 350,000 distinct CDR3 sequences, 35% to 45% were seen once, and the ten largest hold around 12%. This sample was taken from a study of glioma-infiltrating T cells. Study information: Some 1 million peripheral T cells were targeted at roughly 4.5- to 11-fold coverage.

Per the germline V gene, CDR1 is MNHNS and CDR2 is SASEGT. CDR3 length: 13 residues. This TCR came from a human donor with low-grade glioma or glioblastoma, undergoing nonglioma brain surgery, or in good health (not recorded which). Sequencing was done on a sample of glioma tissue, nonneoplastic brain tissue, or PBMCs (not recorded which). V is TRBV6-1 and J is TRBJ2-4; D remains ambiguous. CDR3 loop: CASHTGAENIQYF. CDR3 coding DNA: TGTGCCAGCCACACTGGAGCCGAAAACATTCAGTACTTC.